This T cell receptor beta chain was captured by sequencing in a study of blood T cells in healthy people across ages. Study-wide results and limits: While age rose, TCR beta diversity per million T cells dropped in a roughly linear way. More naive CD4+ cells and higher diversity were found in long-lived than in aged donors.

The CDR3 extends over 16 amino acids. Deletions cut 6 bases from V and 11 bases from J, with 28 bases between. The germline V gene encodes CDR1 MDHEN and CDR2 SYDVKM. Details on this clonotype: What it binds is unknown.

A second PCR, run for roughly 6 to 11 cycles, used a sample-barcoded 5' primer plus a J-beta primer mix. Using its own MiXCR run on the 5' RACE reads, TCRdb lists one record per CDR3 protein. The sample lists approximately 360,000 distinct CDR3 sequences, about half occurring once. The sample, around 10 milliliters of peripheral blood, was drawn from each donor. Sequenced sample: blood. The chain carries TRBV28 and TRBJ2-5, with a tentative D call TRBD2 (6 bases). The TCR sequence derives from a man in his 60s in good health. For the CDR3, the DNA is TGTGCCAGCAGACGCACAGCGGGCCACAATCGCAATGAGCAGTACTTC. Translating it yields CASRRTAGHNRNEQYF.